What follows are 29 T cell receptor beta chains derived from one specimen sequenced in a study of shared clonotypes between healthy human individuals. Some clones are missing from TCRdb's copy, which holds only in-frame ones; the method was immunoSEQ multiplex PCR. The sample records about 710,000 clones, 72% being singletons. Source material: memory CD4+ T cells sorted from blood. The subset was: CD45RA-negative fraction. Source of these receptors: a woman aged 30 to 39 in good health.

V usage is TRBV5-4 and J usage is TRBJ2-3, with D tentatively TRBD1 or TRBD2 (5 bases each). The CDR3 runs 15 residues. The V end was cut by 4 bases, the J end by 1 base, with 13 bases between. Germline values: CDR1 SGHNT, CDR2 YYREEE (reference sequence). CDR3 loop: CASSVGVGGTDTQYF. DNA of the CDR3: TGTGCCAGCAGCGTGGGGGTTGGGGGCACAGATACGCAGTATTTT.

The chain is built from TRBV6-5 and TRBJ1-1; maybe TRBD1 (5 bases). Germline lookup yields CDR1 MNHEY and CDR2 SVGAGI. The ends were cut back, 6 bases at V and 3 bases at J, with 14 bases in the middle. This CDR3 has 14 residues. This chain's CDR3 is CASRLQVRDTEAFF. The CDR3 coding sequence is TGTGCCAGCAGGCTACAGGTTCGGGACACTGAAGCTTTCTTT.

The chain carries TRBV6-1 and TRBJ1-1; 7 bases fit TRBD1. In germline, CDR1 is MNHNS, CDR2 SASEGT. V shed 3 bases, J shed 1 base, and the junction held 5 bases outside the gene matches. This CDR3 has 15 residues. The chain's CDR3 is CASSEGQMSNTEAFF. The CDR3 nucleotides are TGTGCCAGCAGTGAGGGACAGATGTCGAACACTGAAGCTTTCTTT.

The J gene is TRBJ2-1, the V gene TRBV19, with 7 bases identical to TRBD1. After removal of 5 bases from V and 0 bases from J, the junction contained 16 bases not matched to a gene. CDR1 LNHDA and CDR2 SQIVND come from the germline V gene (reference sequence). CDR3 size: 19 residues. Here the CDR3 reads CASSAYPRQGSFSYNEQFF. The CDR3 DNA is TGTGCCAGTAGTGCCTACCCCCGACAGGGTTCCTTCTCCTACAATGAGCAGTTCTTC.

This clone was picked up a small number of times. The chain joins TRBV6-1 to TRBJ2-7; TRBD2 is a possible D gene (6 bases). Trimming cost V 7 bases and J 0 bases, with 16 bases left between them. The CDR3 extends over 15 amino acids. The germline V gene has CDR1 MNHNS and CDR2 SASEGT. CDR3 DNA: TGTGCCAGCAACCCGGGACTTGGGAGCTCCTACGAGCAGTACTTC. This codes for CASNPGLGSSYEQYF.

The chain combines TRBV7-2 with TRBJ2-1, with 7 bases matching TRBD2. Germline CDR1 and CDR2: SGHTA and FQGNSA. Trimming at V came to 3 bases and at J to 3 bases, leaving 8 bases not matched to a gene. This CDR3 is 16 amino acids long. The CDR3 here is CASSFERGRVYNEQFF. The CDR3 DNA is TGTGCCAGCAGCTTTGAGCGCGGGAGAGTCTACAATGAGCAGTTCTTC. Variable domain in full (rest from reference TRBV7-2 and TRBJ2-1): GAGVSQSPSNKVTEKGKDVELRCDPISGHTALYWYRQSLGQGLEFLIYFQGNSAPDKSGLPSDRFSAERTGGSVSTLTIQRTQQEDSAVYLCASSFERGRVYNEQFFGPGTRLTVL.

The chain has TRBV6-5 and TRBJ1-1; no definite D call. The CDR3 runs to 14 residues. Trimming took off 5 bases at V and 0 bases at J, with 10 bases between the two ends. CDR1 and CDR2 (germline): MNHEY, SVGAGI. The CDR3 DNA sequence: TGTGCCAGCAGTCTAACATCTATGAACACTGAAGCTTTCTTT. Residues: CASSLTSMNTEAFF.

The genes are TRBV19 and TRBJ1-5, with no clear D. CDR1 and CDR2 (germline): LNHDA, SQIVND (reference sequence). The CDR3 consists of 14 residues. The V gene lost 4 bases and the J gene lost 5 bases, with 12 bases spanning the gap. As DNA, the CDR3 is TGTGCCAGTAGTACCGACGGAGGGTATCAGCCCCAGCATTTT. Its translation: CASSTDGGYQPQHF.

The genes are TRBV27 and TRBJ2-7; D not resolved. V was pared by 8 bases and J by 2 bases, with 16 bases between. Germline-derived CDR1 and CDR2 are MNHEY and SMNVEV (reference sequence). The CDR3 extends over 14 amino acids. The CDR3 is CASAKFRVTYEQYF. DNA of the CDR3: TGTGCCAGCGCCAAATTCCGGGTTACCTACGAGCAGTACTTC.

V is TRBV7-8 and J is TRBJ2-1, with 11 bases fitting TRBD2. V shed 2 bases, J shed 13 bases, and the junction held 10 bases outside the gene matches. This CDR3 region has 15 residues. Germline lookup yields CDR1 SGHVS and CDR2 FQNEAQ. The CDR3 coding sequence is TGTGCCAGCAGCTTAAGGCGGGGACTAGCGGTTTCCCAGTTCTTC. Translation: CASSLRRGLAVSQFF.

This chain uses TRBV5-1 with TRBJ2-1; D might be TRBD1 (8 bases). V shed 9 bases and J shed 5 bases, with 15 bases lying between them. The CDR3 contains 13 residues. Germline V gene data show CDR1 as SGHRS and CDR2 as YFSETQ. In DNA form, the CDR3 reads TGCGCCACCACAGGGGGGAGGGACAATGAGCAGTTCTTC. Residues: CATTGGRDNEQFF.

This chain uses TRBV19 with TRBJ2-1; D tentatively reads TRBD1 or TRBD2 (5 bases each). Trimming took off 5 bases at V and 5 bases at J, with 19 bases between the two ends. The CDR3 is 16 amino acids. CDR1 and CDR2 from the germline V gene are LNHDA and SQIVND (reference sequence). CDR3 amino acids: CASSGSWGSTDNEQFF. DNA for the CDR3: TGTGCCAGTAGTGGATCATGGGGGTCCACTGACAATGAGCAGTTCTTC. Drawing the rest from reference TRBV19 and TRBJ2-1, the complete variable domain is DGGITQSPKYLFRKEGQNVTLSCEQNLNHDAMYWYRQDPGQGLRLIYYSQIVNDFQKGDIAEGYSVSREKKESFPLTVTSAQKNPTAFYLCASSGSWGSTDNEQFFGPGTRLTVL.

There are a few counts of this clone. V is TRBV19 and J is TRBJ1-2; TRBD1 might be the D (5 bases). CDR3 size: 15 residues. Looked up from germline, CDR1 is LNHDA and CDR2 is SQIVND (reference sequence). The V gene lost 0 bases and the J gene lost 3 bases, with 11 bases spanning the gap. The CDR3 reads CASSIEEGQDYGYTF. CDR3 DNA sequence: TGTGCCAGTAGTATAGAGGAGGGGCAGGACTATGGCTACACCTTC.

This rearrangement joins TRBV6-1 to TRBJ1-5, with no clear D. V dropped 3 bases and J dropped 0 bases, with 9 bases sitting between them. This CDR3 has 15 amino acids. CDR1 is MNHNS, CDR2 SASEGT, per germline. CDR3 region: CASSEQHFSNQPQHF. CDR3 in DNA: TGTGCCAGCAGTGAGCAGCACTTTAGCAATCAGCCCCAGCATTTT.

CDR3: CASRGLYTEAFF. CDR3 DNA sequence: TGTGCCAGCAGGGGACTTTACACTGAAGCTTTCTTT. The rearrangement uses TRBV25-1 and TRBJ1-1; tentative D call: TRBD1 (5 bases). CDR3 size: 12 residues. V lost 6 bases, J lost 3 bases, and 8 bases lay in between. Germline-derived CDR1 and CDR2 are MGHDK and SYGVNS.

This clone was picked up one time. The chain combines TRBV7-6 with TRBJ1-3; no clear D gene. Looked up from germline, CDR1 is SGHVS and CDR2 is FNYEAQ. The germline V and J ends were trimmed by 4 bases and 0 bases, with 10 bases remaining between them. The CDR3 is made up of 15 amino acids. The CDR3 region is CASSSLAHSGNTIYF. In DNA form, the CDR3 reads TGTGCCAGCAGCTCGCTTGCTCACTCTGGAAACACCATATATTTT.

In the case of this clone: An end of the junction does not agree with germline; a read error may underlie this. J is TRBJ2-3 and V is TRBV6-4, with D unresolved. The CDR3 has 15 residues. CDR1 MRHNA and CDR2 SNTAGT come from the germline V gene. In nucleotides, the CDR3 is TGTGCCAGCAGTAACTCCATCGTTGGCACAGATACGCAGTATTTT. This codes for CASSNSIVGTDTQYF.

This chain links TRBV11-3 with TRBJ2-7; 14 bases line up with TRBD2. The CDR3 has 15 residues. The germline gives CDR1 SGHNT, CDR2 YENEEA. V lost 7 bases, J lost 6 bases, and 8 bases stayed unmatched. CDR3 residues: CASNRPGLAGVEQYF. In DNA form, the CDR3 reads TGTGCCAGCAACCGACCGGGACTAGCGGGAGTCGAGCAGTACTTC.

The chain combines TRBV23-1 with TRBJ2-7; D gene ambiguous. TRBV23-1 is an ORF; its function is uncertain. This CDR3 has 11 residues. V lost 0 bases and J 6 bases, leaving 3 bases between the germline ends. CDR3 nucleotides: TGCGCCAGCAGTCAATCTTCCGAGCAGTACTTC. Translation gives CASSQSSEQYF.

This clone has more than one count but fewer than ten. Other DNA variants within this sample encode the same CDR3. CDR3 DNA: TGTGCCAGCTCAGCGGGACTATCCTACGAGCAGTACTTC. Protein product: CASSAGLSYEQYF. The chain carries TRBV18 and TRBJ2-7; 7 bases align to TRBD2. The CDR3 totals 13 residues. Germline V lookup: CDR1 KGHSH, CDR2 LQKENI. The V gene end was trimmed by 5 bases and the J gene end by 1 base; junction bases not matched to a gene: 2.

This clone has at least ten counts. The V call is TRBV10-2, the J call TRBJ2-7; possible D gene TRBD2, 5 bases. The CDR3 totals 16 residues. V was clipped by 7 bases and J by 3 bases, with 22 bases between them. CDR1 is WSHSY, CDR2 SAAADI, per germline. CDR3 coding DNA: TGCGCCAGCACCAAAAAGGGCGGAGAAGCGGACTACGAGCAGTACTTC. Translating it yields CASTKKGGEADYEQYF.

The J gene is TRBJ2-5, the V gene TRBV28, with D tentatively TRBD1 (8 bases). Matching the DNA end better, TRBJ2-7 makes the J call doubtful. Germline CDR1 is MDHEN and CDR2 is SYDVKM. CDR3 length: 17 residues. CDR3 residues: CASRTGVRLADYYEQYF. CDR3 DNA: TGTGCCAGCAGGACAGGGGTGCGCCTAGCGGATTATTACGAGCAGTACTTC.

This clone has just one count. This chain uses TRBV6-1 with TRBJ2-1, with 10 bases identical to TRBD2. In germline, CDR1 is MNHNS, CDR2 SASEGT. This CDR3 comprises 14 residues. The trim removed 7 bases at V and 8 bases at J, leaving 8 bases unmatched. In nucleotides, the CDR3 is TGTGCCAGCACTTGGCTAGCGGGAGAGGATGAGCAGTTCTTC. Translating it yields CASTWLAGEDEQFF.

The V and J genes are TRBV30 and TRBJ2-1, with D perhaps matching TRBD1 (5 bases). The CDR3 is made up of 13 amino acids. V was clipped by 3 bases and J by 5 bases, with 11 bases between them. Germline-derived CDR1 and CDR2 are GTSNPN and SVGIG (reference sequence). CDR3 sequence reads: CAWRNPGNNEQFF. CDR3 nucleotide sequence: TGTGCCTGGAGAAATCCAGGGAACAATGAGCAGTTCTTC. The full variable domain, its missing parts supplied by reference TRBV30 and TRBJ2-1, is SQTIHQWPATLVQPVGSPLSLECTVEGTSNPNLYWYRQAAGRGLQLLFYSVGIGQISSEVPQNLSASRPQDRQFILSSKKLLLSDSGFYLCAWRNPGNNEQFFGPGTRLTVL.

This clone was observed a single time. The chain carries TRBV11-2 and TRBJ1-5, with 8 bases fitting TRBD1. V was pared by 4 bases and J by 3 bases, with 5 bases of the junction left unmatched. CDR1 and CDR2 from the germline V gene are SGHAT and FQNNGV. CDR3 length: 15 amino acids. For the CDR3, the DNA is TGTGCCAGCAGCTCCGGACAGGGCCACAATCAGCCCCAGCATTTT. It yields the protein CASSSGQGHNQPQHF.

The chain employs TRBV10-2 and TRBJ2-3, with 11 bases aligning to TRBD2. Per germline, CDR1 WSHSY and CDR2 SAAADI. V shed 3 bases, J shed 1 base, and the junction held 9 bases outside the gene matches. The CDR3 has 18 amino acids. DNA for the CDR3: TGCGCCAGCAGTGACGGGACTAGCGGATTCCCTCGCACAGATACGCAGTATTTT. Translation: CASSDGTSGFPRTDTQYF.

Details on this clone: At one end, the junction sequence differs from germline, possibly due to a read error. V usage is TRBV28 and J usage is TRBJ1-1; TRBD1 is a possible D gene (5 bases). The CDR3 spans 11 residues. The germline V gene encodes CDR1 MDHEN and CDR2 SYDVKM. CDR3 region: CASSFGQGVLF. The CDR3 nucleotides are TGTGCCAGCAGTTTTGGGCAGGGTGTGCTCTTT.

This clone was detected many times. CDR3 coding DNA: TGTGCCAGCAGCTTACTAAGGGAATTAGATGAAAAACTGTTTTTT. This gives the protein CASSLLRELDEKLFF. This sequence joins TRBV11-1 and TRBJ1-4; D gene uncertain. The CDR3 totals 15 residues. Trimming removed 2 bases at V and 6 bases at J, with 13 bases between. Germline V gene data show CDR1 as SGHAT and CDR2 as FQDESV (reference sequence).

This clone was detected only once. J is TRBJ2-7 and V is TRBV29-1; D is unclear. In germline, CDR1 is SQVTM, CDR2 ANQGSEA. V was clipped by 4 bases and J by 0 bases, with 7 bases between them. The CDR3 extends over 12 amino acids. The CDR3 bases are TGCAGCGTTGCCAAGAGCTCCTACGAGCAGTACTTC. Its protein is CSVAKSSYEQYF.